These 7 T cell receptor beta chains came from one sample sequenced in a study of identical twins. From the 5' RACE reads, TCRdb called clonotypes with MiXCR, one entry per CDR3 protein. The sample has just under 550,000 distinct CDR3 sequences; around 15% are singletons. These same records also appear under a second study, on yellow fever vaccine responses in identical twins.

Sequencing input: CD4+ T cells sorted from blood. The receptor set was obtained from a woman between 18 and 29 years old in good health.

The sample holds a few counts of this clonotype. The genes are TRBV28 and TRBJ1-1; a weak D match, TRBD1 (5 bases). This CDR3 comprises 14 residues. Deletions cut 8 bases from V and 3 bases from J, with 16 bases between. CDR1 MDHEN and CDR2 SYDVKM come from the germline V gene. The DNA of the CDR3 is TGTGCCAGCGGTCCCACAGGAGTGGACACTGAAGCTTTCTTT. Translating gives CASGPTGVDTEAFF. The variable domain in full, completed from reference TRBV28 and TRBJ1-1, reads DVKVTQSSRYLVKRTGEKVFLECVQDMDHENMFWYRQDPGLGLRLIYFSYDVKMKEKGDIPEGYSVSREKKERFSLILESASTNQTSMYLCASGPTGVDTEAFFGQGTRLTVV.

The CDR3 DNA is TGTGCCAGCAGCCACCGTGACAGGGTTGGCACAGATACGCAGTATTTT. The encoded protein is CASSHRDRVGTDTQYF. This chain links TRBV14 with TRBJ2-3, with TRBD1 matching 7 bases. With 3 bases clipped from V and 1 base from J, the junction kept 7 bases outside the gene matches. The V gene's germline CDR1 is SGHDN and CDR2 FVKESK. CDR3 length: 16 residues.

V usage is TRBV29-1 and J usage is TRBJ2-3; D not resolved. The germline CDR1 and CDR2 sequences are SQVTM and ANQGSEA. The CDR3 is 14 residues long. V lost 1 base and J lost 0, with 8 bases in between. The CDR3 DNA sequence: TGCAGCGTTGAAGCGGGTAAAAGCACAGATACGCAGTATTTT. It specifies CSVEAGKSTDTQYF.

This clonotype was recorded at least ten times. The DNA for the CDR3 is TGTGCCAGCACCCAACAGGCCGGCAGCGATACGCAGTATTTT. Protein product: CASTQQAGSDTQYF. V is TRBV12-3 or TRBV12-4 and J is TRBJ2-3; a possible D gene is TRBD1 (5 bases). This CDR3 region has 14 residues. The ends were cut back, 7 bases at V and 6 bases at J, with 17 bases in the middle.

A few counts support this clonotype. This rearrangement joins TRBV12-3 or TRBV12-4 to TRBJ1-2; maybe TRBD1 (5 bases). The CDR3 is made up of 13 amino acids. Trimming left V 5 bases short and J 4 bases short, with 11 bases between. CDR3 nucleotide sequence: TGTGCCAGCAGTACCGGTGGGGGCTATGGCTACACCTTC. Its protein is CASSTGGGYGYTF.

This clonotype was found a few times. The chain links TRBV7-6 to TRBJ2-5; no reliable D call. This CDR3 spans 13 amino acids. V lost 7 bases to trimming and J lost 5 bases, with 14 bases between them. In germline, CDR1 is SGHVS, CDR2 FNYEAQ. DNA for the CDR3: TGTGCCAGCACCCGGTTTGGTGGTGAGACCCAGTACTTC. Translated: CASTRFGGETQYF.

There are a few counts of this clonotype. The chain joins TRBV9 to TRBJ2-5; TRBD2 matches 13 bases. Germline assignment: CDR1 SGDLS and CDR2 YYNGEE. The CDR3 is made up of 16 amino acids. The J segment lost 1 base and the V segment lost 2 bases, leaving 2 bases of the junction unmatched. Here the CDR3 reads CASSVGLAGVQETQYF. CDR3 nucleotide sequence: TGTGCCAGCAGCGTCGGACTAGCGGGGGTCCAAGAGACCCAGTACTTC.